These 12 T cell receptor beta chains were all obtained from the same sample, sequenced in a study of cytomegalovirus exposure and HLA in healthy donors. The PCR used 60 Vbeta and 13 Jbeta primers. Using immunoSEQ multiplex PCR, the repertoire was profiled, and TCRdb retains in-frame clones only, with some absent. The data show hundreds of thousands of clones, roughly 85% seen once. The sample comprised PBMCs. The receptors stem from a girl aged 2 to 10 in good health and CMV-seronegative.

The V gene is TRBV7-9, the J gene TRBJ2-2; D is unclear. V was cut by 1 base and J by 5 bases, with 11 bases left in between. The CDR3 extends over 15 amino acids. Germline V CDR1 and CDR2: SEHNR, FQNEAQ (reference sequence). This CDR3 reads CASSLVGAKTGELFF. CDR3 sequence (DNA): TGTGCCAGCAGCTTAGTAGGAGCAAAGACCGGGGAGCTGTTTTTT.

The J gene is TRBJ2-7, the V gene TRBV25-1, with a possible D match to TRBD2 (5 bases). CDR1 is MGHDK, CDR2 SYGVNS, per germline. The CDR3 is 14 residues long. Trimming took off 1 base at V and 11 bases at J, with 18 bases between the two ends. The DNA of the CDR3 is TGTGCCAGCAGTGAATTTAGTCTAGCCAGCAGTAAGTACTTC. Translating it yields CASSEFSLASSKYF.

The genes are TRBV7-6 and TRBJ1-2, with D possibly being TRBD1 (6 bases). The CDR3 length is 14 residues. Germline CDR1 and CDR2: SGHVS and FNYEAQ. Trimming cost V 5 bases and J 2 bases, with 12 bases left between them. CDR3 DNA sequence: TGTGCCAGCAGCGCCGGGACACGGAACTATGGCTACACCTTC. Protein: CASSAGTRNYGYTF.

The rearrangement joins TRBV7-9 to TRBJ1-4; 7 bases match TRBD1. The CDR3 contains 12 residues. The trim removed 7 bases at V and 7 bases at J, leaving 3 bases unmatched. Looked up from germline, CDR1 is SEHNR and CDR2 is FQNEAQ (reference sequence). The CDR3 sequence is CASTGQVEKLFF. The DNA of the CDR3 is TGTGCCAGCACCGGACAGGTTGAAAAACTGTTTTTT.

This chain joins TRBV7-3 and TRBJ1-1; 7 nucleotides match TRBD1. V was pared by 3 bases and J by 1 base, with 2 bases of the junction left unmatched. Germline CDR1 reads SGHTA; CDR2 reads FQGTGA. The CDR3 totals 14 residues. CDR3 coding DNA: TGTGCCAGCAGCTTGACAGGGCCGAACACTGAAGCTTTCTTT. It yields the protein CASSLTGPNTEAFF.

The chain links TRBV5-4 to TRBJ2-1; D gene uncertain. CDR3 size: 15 residues. Germline V gives CDR1 SGHNT, CDR2 YYREEE (reference sequence). V was trimmed by 0 bases and J by 3 bases, leaving 10 bases between them. The CDR3 nucleotides read TGTGCCAGCAGCTTGGGGGCCGAGAGCTACAATGAGCAGTTCTTC. As protein: CASSLGAESYNEQFF.

This chain connects TRBV27 to TRBJ2-5, with D unresolved. The end of the DNA aligns better with TRBJ2-7, so the J call may be wrong. The CDR3 extends over 11 amino acids. Germline CDR1 is MNHEY and CDR2 is SMNVEV (reference sequence). CDR3 in DNA: TGTGCCAGCAATTCGGGTTACGAGCAGTACTTC. It is translated as CASNSGYEQYF.

The chain recombines TRBV6-1 with TRBJ2-7; 7 bases fit TRBD2. J was trimmed by 0 bases and V by 6 bases; bases with no gene match: 8. The CDR3 has 15 residues. CDR1 and CDR2 from the germline V gene are MNHNS and SASEGT. CDR3 bases: TGTGCCAGCAGCCTAAAGGCGGGGGTCTCCTACGAGCAGTACTTC. Protein product: CASSLKAGVSYEQYF.

This sequence joins TRBV5-4 and TRBJ2-6, with 7 bases lining up with TRBD2. Germline V gene sequence: CDR1 SGHNT, CDR2 YYREEE (reference sequence). The length of the CDR3 is 16 residues. The J segment lost 0 bases and the V segment lost 3 bases, leaving 3 bases of the junction unmatched. The CDR3 DNA is TGTGCCAGCAGCTCAGGCGGGGGCTCTGGGGCCAACGTCCTGACTTTC. Translation: CASSSGGGSGANVLTF. The variable domain in full, completed from reference TRBV5-4 and TRBJ2-6, reads ETGVTQSPTHLIKTRGQQVTLRCSSQSGHNTVSWYQQALGQGPQFIFQYYREEENGRGNFPPRFSGLQFPNYSSELNVNALELDDSALYLCASSSGGGSGANVLTFGAGSRLTVL.

CDR3 region: CASKGLTAGTDTQYF. In nucleotides, the CDR3 is TGTGCCAGCAAAGGCTTAACAGCTGGCACAGATACGCAGTATTTT. This chain uses TRBV2 with TRBJ2-3, with D unresolved. Trimming took off 7 bases at V and 1 base at J, with 15 bases between the two ends. CDR3 size: 15 residues. CDR1 SNHLY and CDR2 FYNNEI come from the germline V gene.

The V gene is TRBV7-9, the J gene TRBJ1-2, with D tentatively TRBD1 (5 bases). The CDR3 extends over 13 amino acids. The V end lost 5 bases, the J end lost 4 bases, and 11 bases lay between the germline ends. Germline lookup yields CDR1 SEHNR and CDR2 FQNEAQ (reference sequence). CDR3 residues: CASSVRGGYGYTF. The CDR3 coding sequence is TGTGCCAGCAGCGTACGGGGGGGCTATGGCTACACCTTC.

The rearrangement uses TRBV6-5 and TRBJ2-7, with D maybe TRBD2 (6 bases). This CDR3 has 13 residues. From germline, CDR1 is MNHEY and CDR2 SVGAGI. V was clipped by 2 bases and J by 3 bases, with 8 bases between them. CDR3 in amino acids: CASSYGGVYEQYF. The CDR3 region has the DNA TGTGCCAGCAGTTACGGCGGGGTCTACGAGCAGTACTTC.